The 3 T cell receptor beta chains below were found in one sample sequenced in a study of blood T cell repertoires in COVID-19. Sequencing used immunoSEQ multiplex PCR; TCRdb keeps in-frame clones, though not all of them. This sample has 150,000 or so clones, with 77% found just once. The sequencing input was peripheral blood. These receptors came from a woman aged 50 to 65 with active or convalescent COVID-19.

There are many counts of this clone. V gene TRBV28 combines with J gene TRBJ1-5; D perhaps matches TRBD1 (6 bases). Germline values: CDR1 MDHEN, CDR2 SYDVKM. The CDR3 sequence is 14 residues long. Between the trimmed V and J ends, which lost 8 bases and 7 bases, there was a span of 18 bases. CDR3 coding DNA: TGTGCCAGCGGAACCAACAGGGTTGGACAGCCCCAGCATTTT. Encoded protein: CASGTNRVGQPQHF.

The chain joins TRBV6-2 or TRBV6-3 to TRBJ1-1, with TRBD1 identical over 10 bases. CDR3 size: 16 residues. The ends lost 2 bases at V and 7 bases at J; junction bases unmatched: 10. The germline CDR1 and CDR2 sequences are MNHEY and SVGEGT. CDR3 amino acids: CASSYTTIGQGGEAFF. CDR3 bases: TGTGCCAGCAGTTACACTACGATCGGACAGGGGGGTGAAGCTTTCTTT.

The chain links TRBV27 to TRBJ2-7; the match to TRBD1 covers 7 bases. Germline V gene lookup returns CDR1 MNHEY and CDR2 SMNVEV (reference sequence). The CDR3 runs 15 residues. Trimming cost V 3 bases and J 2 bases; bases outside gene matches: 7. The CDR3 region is CASSFLTGRPYEQYF. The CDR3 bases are TGTGCCAGCAGTTTTTTGACAGGGAGACCCTACGAGCAGTACTTC.